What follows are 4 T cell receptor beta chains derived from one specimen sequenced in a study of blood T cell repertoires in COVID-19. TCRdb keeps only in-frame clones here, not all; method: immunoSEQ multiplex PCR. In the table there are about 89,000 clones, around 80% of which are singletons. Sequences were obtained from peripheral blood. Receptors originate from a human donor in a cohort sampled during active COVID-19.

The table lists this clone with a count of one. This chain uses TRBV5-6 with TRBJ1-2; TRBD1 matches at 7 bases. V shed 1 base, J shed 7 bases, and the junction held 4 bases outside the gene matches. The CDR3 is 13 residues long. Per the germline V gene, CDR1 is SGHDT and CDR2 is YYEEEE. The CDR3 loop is CASSLPRQGGYTF. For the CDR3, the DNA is TGTGCCAGCAGCTTGCCGAGACAGGGTGGCTACACCTTC.

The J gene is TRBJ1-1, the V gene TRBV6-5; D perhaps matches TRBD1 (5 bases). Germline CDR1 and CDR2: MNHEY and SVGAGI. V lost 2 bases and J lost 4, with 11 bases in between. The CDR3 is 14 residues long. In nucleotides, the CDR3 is TGTGCCAGCAGTTACAGCAGGGTCGCCACTGAAGCTTTCTTT. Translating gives CASSYSRVATEAFF.

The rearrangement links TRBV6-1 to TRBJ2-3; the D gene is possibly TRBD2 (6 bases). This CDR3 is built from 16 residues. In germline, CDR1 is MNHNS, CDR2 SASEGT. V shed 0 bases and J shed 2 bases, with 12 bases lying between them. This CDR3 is CASSEASGTFTDTQYF. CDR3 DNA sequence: TGTGCCAGCAGTGAAGCCTCCGGGACTTTCACAGATACGCAGTATTTT.

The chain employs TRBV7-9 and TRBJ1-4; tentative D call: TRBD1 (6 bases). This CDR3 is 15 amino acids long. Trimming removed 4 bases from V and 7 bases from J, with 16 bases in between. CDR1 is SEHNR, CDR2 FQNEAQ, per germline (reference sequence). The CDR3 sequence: CASSSPGGQPEKLFF. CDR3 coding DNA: TGTGCCAGCAGCTCCCCGGGAGGACAGCCTGAAAAACTGTTTTTT.